The 27 T cell receptor beta chains presented below share a single source sample, sequenced in a study of blood T cells in healthy people across ages. Through a sample-barcoded 5' primer and a J-beta primer mix, a second PCR was run for about 6 to 11 cycles. Each CDR3 protein gets one entry after TCRdb re-called the 5' RACE reads with MiXCR. The sample holds approximately 350,000 distinct CDR3 sequences, about 49% seen once. Sequencing was carried out using blood. Receptors originate from a man aged 55 to 69 in good health.

V is TRBV20-1 and J is TRBJ1-6; 9 nucleotides match TRBD1. V was pared by 6 bases and J by 8 bases, with 8 bases of the junction left unmatched. Germline lookup yields CDR1 DFQATT and CDR2 SNEGSKA (reference sequence). The CDR3 has 14 residues. CDR3 nucleotide sequence: TGCAGTGCGCCGTCTGGGACAGGGTATTCACCCCTCCACTTT. It codes for CSAPSGTGYSPLHF.

The V gene is TRBV28, the J gene TRBJ1-2, with D unclear. The length of the CDR3 is 15 residues. Germline V gene sequence: CDR1 MDHEN, CDR2 SYDVKM. Trimming took off 5 bases at V and 6 bases at J, with 19 bases between the two ends. The CDR3 DNA reads as TGTGCCAGCAGTGCCCACAGAACAGCAATGGATGGCTACACCTTC. It encodes CASSAHRTAMDGYTF.

This clonotype has just a few counts. The chain recombines TRBV12-3 or TRBV12-4 with TRBJ2-1; 9 positions match TRBD1. TRBJ2-7 matches the DNA end more closely, so the J call is doubtful. CDR3 length: 15 residues. Written as DNA, the CDR3 is TGTGCCAGCAGTTTAGTGACAGGGGGGGGCCACGAGCAGTACTTC. This codes for CASSLVTGGGHEQYF.

The rearrangement uses TRBV28 and TRBJ2-7; possibly TRBD2 for D (6 bases). The CDR3 is made up of 13 amino acids. V gave up 10 bases and J gave up 3 bases, with 16 bases separating them. Germline assignment: CDR1 MDHEN and CDR2 SYDVKM. Here the CDR3 DNA reads TGTGCCACAAAGGGGAGGATCCTCTACGAGCAGTACTTC. This encodes CATKGRILYEQYF.

The CDR3 sequence: CSARDRSGAHSPLHF. As DNA, the CDR3 is TGCAGTGCTAGAGACAGGTCGGGGGCTCATTCACCCCTCCACTTT. This chain uses TRBV20-1 with TRBJ1-6; perhaps TRBD1 as D (6 bases). Germline values: CDR1 DFQATT, CDR2 SNEGSKA (reference sequence). The CDR3 totals 15 residues. The V end was cut by 0 bases, the J end by 8 bases, with 14 bases between.

The V and J genes are TRBV7-2 and TRBJ2-7; 8 bases agree with TRBD1. The ends lost 5 bases at V and 1 base at J; junction bases unmatched: 7. The V gene's germline CDR1 is SGHTA and CDR2 FQGNSA. The CDR3 is 15 amino acids. The CDR3 region has the DNA TGTGCCAGCAGCACCAGGACAGGGATTTCCTACGAGCAGTACTTC. This encodes CASSTRTGISYEQYF.

The genes are TRBV10-3 and TRBJ1-1, with D uncertain. There are 14 residues in the CDR3. V was clipped by 6 bases and J by 0 bases, with 11 bases between them. Germline V gives CDR1 ENHRY, CDR2 SYGVKD. Written as DNA, the CDR3 is TGTGCCATCAGCGACCGGGTCTTGAACACTGAAGCTTTCTTT. It codes for CAISDRVLNTEAFF.

The rearrangement links TRBV15 to TRBJ1-2, with D unresolved. The CDR3 loop spans 12 amino acids. CDR1 is LNHNV and CDR2 is YYDKDF in the germline V gene (reference sequence). The V and J ends lost 4 bases and 7 bases respectively, with 10 bases between them. The CDR3 bases are TGTGCCACCAGCACCACACGGGTTGGCTACACCTTC. The encoded protein is CATSTTRVGYTF.

Only a few counts were recorded for this clonotype. This rearrangement joins TRBV20-1 to TRBJ1-5; TRBD1 matches 8 bases. V shed 6 bases, J shed 2 bases, and the junction held 6 bases outside the gene matches. The CDR3 has 14 amino acids. The germline CDR1 and CDR2 sequences are DFQATT and SNEGSKA (reference sequence). The CDR3 sequence is CSAWTGRGNQPQHF. Here the CDR3 DNA reads TGCAGTGCCTGGACAGGGCGCGGCAATCAGCCCCAGCATTTT.

This chain links TRBV6-5 with TRBJ2-5, with TRBD1 identical over 7 bases. Germline CDR1 reads MNHEY; CDR2 reads SVGAGI. J gave up 4 bases and V 6 bases, and 8 bases lay outside the gene matches. The CDR3 spans 14 residues. The CDR3 region is CASSRSRQGETQYF. As DNA, the CDR3 is TGTGCCAGCAGCCGATCTAGACAGGGAGAGACCCAGTACTTC.

The chain is built from TRBV7-2 and TRBJ2-7, with D perhaps matching TRBD1 or TRBD2 (5 bases each). CDR3 size: 15 residues. The germline gives CDR1 SGHTA, CDR2 FQGNSA. Trimming stripped 2 bases from V and 7 bases from J, with 18 bases between. The DNA of the CDR3 is TGTGCCAGCAGCTTAAGCCCGGGGCTCGCCAATGAGCAGTACTTC. Translating gives CASSLSPGLANEQYF.

V usage is TRBV12-3 or TRBV12-4 and J usage is TRBJ2-1, with a tentative D call TRBD2 (7 bases). This CDR3 is 18 amino acids long. With 6 bases removed from V and 5 bases from J, the gap between germline ends came to 26 bases. This CDR3 reads CASSTRGRGGPTNNEQFF. In DNA, the CDR3 is TGTGCCAGCAGCACGCGGGGGAGGGGGGGCCCTACCAACAATGAGCAGTTCTTC.

The chain is built from TRBV27 and TRBJ2-7; 9 bases align to TRBD1. The germline V gene has CDR1 MNHEY and CDR2 SMNVEV (reference sequence). The V gene end was trimmed by 0 bases and the J gene end by 3 bases; junction bases not matched to a gene: 6. The CDR3 extends over 16 amino acids. CDR3 region: CASSLSPTGGGYEQYF. In DNA form, the CDR3 reads TGTGCCAGCAGTTTATCCCCGACAGGGGGAGGCTACGAGCAGTACTTC.

The rearrangement joins TRBV12-3 or TRBV12-4 to TRBJ2-1; no clear D gene. The CDR3 has 14 amino acids. Trimming removed 6 bases at V and 0 bases at J, with 9 bases between. In DNA, the CDR3 is TGTGCCAGCAGCTTGCGGAGCTCCTACAATGAGCAGTTCTTC. Its translation is CASSLRSSYNEQFF.

This clonotype was seen a handful of times. The chain employs TRBV27 and TRBJ2-4; 8 positions agree with TRBD1. V lost 4 bases and J lost 0; bases outside the gene matches: 8. There are 17 residues in the CDR3. Germline V gene data show CDR1 as MNHEY and CDR2 as SMNVEV (reference sequence). The DNA for the CDR3 is TGTGCCAGCAGTTCCGGACAGGGAATAATAGCCAAAAACATTCAGTACTTC. Translation gives CASSSGQGIIAKNIQYF.

V gene TRBV30 combines with J gene TRBJ1-2, with D unclear. Deletions cut 5 bases from V and 4 bases from J, with 5 bases between. From germline, CDR1 is GTSNPN and CDR2 SVGIG (reference sequence). The CDR3 length is 10 residues. Here the CDR3 DNA reads TGTGCCTGGGGCCCCTATGGCTACACCTTC. Its protein is CAWGPYGYTF.

The rearrangement joins TRBV18 to TRBJ2-5; TRBD1 agrees at 7 bases. TRBJ2-7 matches the DNA end more closely, so the J call is doubtful. This CDR3 spans 14 amino acids. Germline loops: CDR1 KGHSH, CDR2 LQKENI. This chain's CDR3 is CASSPTGQTYEQYF. In DNA form, the CDR3 reads TGTGCCAGCTCACCAACGGGACAGACCTACGAGCAGTACTTC.

The chain links TRBV20-1 to TRBJ2-6, with D unclear. CDR1 is DFQATT, CDR2 SNEGSKA, per germline (reference sequence). V lost 1 base to trimming and J lost 0 bases, with 16 bases between them. CDR3 length: 18 amino acids. The CDR3 region is CSARVIGAEDSGANVLTF. The CDR3, as DNA: TGCAGTGCTAGAGTTATAGGTGCCGAAGACTCTGGGGCCAACGTCCTGACTTTC.

The genes are TRBV20-1 and TRBJ1-2; 9 bases are a match to TRBD1. This CDR3 has 13 residues. Germline V gene sequence: CDR1 DFQATT, CDR2 SNEGSKA (reference sequence). V lost 1 base, J lost 8 bases, and 5 bases stayed unmatched. The CDR3 nucleotides are TGCAGTGCTAGAGTGGGACAGGGTCGGGGCTACACCTTC. This translates into CSARVGQGRGYTF.

The CDR3, as DNA: TGCGCCAGCAGCCAAGATGGGCGGGAGACCCAGTACTTC. It encodes CASSQDGRETQYF. The V call is TRBV4-3, the J call TRBJ2-5; D gene ambiguous. CDR3 length: 13 amino acids. The V end lost 0 bases, the J end lost 5 bases, and 7 bases lay between the germline ends. Germline CDR1 reads LGHNA; CDR2 reads YSLEER.

This clonotype was counted once. The chain joins TRBV4-2 to TRBJ1-1, with 8 bases that match TRBD1. This CDR3 contains 17 residues. Trimming removed 1 base from V and 0 bases from J; junction bases left unmatched: 7. Germline V CDR1 and CDR2: LGHNA, YNFKEQ. Here the CDR3 DNA reads TGTGCCAGCAGCCAAGGGCAGGGGGCAGTGATGAACACTGAAGCTTTCTTT. Translating it yields CASSQGQGAVMNTEAFF.

Concerning this clonotype: Being one base from a much bigger clone, this may be a read error. V is TRBV3-1 and J is TRBJ2-5; TRBD1 aligns across 11 bases. Germline CDR1 and CDR2: LGHDT and YNNKEL (reference sequence). CDR3 length equals 16 residues. With V trimmed by 2 bases and J by 11 bases, 13 bases remained unmatched. This chain's CDR3 is CASSQHRDRGKNEQYF. Here the CDR3 DNA reads TGTGCCAGCAGCCAACACCGGGACAGGGGGAAGAATGAGCAGTACTTC.

CDR3 in DNA: TGCAGTGCTACCAGCGGGAGTCGATCAGATACGCAGTATTTT. This encodes CSATSGSRSDTQYF. The rearrangement joins TRBV20-1 to TRBJ2-3; 8 bases agree with TRBD2. CDR1 is DFQATT and CDR2 is SNEGSKA in the germline V gene (reference sequence). CDR3 size: 14 residues. The V and J ends lost 4 bases and 4 bases, in that order; junction bases with no gene match: 7.

The sample holds a few counts of this clonotype. This chain links TRBV7-2 with TRBJ2-7; 7 nucleotides line up with TRBD2. The CDR3 is 14 amino acids. V dropped 6 bases and J dropped 6; count of bases not matched to a gene: 11. Germline V gene lookup returns CDR1 SGHTA and CDR2 FQGNSA. The CDR3 here is CASRLGGRGSEQYF. The DNA of the CDR3 is TGTGCCAGCAGACTAGGCGGGAGAGGGAGCGAGCAGTACTTC.

The V gene is TRBV11-1, the J gene TRBJ2-2, with TRBD1 identical over 8 bases. Germline V gives CDR1 SGHAT, CDR2 FQDESV (reference sequence). The CDR3 runs 16 residues. Trimming took 2 bases from V and 3 from J; bases not matched to a gene: 5. CDR3 coding DNA: TGTGCCAGCAGCTTACGACAGGGGCCGGACACCGGGGAGCTGTTTTTT. Protein: CASSLRQGPDTGELFF.

CDR3 protein: CASSFDLQETQYF. The CDR3 DNA sequence: TGCGCCAGCAGCTTTGACCTTCAAGAGACCCAGTACTTC. The J gene is TRBJ2-5, the V gene TRBV5-1; no definite D call. Trimming removed 2 bases at V and 2 bases at J, with 7 bases between. CDR1 and CDR2 (germline): SGHRS, YFSETQ. CDR3 length equals 13 residues.

The rearrangement joins TRBV6-5 to TRBJ1-1; 7 nucleotides line up with TRBD1. The germline gives CDR1 MNHEY, CDR2 SVGAGI. V was clipped by 5 bases and J by 0 bases; unmatched bases: 6. CDR3 length equals 15 residues. CDR3 loop: CASSRPTGMNTEAFF. CDR3 in DNA: TGTGCCAGCAGTCGTCCGACAGGGATGAACACTGAAGCTTTCTTT.